Below are 31 T cell receptor beta chains sequenced from a single sample in a study of blood T cell repertoires in COVID-19. TCRdb's copy holds only in-frame clones and misses some; the assay was immunoSEQ multiplex PCR. Of some 180,000 clones listed, about four fifths were seen once; the top ten hold approximately 6.9%. The sequencing sample was made of peripheral blood. All receptors derive from a man aged 55 to 69 with acute or convalescent COVID-19.

This chain joins TRBV6-5 and TRBJ2-3, with D tentatively TRBD2 (6 bases). Between the trimmed V and J ends, which lost 7 bases and 0 bases, there was a span of 11 bases. The CDR3 contains 14 residues. CDR1 MNHEY and CDR2 SVGAGI come from the germline V gene. CDR3 bases: TGTGCCAGCAACCTAGCGCATAGCACAGATACGCAGTATTTT. Translating it yields CASNLAHSTDTQYF.

The chain has TRBV5-4 and TRBJ1-1; 7 bases fit TRBD1. The V segment lost 2 bases and the J segment 1 base; nucleotides outside the gene matches: 2. The CDR3 loop spans 14 amino acids. Germline V gives CDR1 SGHNT, CDR2 YYREEE (reference sequence). This CDR3 reads CASSLQGTNTEAFF. The CDR3, as DNA: TGTGCCAGCAGCTTACAGGGGACGAACACTGAAGCTTTCTTT.

This clone is deemed medium-sized (0.01 to 0.1%). Other DNA sequences of this sample code for an identical CDR3. The chain employs TRBV19 and TRBJ1-5, with a weak D call TRBD1 (5 bases). Germline CDR1 LNHDA, CDR2 SQIVND (reference sequence). Trimming removed 9 bases from V and 4 bases from J, with 16 bases in between. There are 14 residues in the CDR3. CDR3 coding DNA: TGTGCCAGCACCCCCGACAGAGCTAATCAGCCCCAGCATTTT. This gives the protein CASTPDRANQPQHF.

The chain couples TRBV12-3 or TRBV12-4 to TRBJ1-2; a weak D match, TRBD1 (5 bases). The CDR3 sequence is 13 residues long. Trimming cost V 3 bases and J 8 bases, with 13 bases left between them. CDR3 loop: CASSLQGTEGYTF. The CDR3 coding sequence is TGTGCCAGCAGTTTGCAGGGAACGGAAGGCTACACCTTC.

The chain has TRBV5-3 and TRBJ1-1; the match to TRBD1 covers 8 bases. TRBV5-3 is designated an ORF whose function remains uncertain. The junction had 15 bases not matched to a gene; V was cut back by 4 bases and J by 7 bases. The CDR3 has 16 amino acids. CDR3 nucleotide sequence: TGTGCCAGAAGCAAACCCCCGAATGACAGGGGATTTGAAGCTTTCTTT. Translated: CARSKPPNDRGFEAFF.

The CDR3 bases are TGTGCCAGCAGCAGACAGTTCTACGAGCAGTACTTC. Protein product: CASSRQFYEQYF. The V call is TRBV6-2 or TRBV6-3, the J call TRBJ2-7; D might be TRBD1 (5 bases). CDR3 size: 12 residues. Between the trimmed V and J ends, which lost 6 bases and 3 bases, there was a span of 9 bases. The germline V gene has CDR1 MNHEY and CDR2 SVGEGT.

The rearrangement uses TRBV18 and TRBJ1-5, with D perhaps TRBD1 (5 bases). Germline values: CDR1 KGHSH, CDR2 LQKENI. With 2 bases removed from V and 0 bases from J, the gap between germline ends came to 8 bases. CDR3 length: 15 residues. The CDR3 loop is CASSPGANSNQPQHF. CDR3 in DNA: TGTGCCAGCTCACCAGGGGCAAATAGCAATCAGCCCCAGCATTTT.

The chain is built from TRBV10-3 and TRBJ1-3, with 10 nucleotides matching TRBD1. The V gene's germline CDR1 is ENHRY and CDR2 SYGVKD. V dropped 6 bases and J dropped 0; count of bases not matched to a gene: 2. The CDR3 covers 15 residues. CDR3 bases: TGTGCCATCAGGGGGACAGGGGCCTCTGGAAACACCATATATTTT. It encodes CAIRGTGASGNTIYF.

This chain links TRBV5-8 with TRBJ2-1, with 8 bases that match TRBD2. Germline assignment: CDR1 SGHTS and CDR2 YDEGEE. The CDR3 sequence is 17 residues long. V gave up 4 bases and J gave up 0 bases; unmatched junction bases: 9. The CDR3 spells CASSITRGAPSYNEQFF. In DNA, the CDR3 is TGTGCCAGCAGCATCACGCGGGGGGCCCCCTCCTACAATGAGCAGTTCTTC. The entire variable domain, with the rest obtained from reference TRBV5-8 and TRBJ2-1, is as follows: EAGVTQSPTHLIKTRGQQATLRCSPISGHTSVYWYQQALGLGLQFLLWYDEGEERNRGNFPPRFSGRQFPNYSSELNVNALELEDSALYLCASSITRGAPSYNEQFFGPGTRLTVL.

V usage is TRBV19 and J usage is TRBJ2-3, with 15 positions matching TRBD2. J gave up 11 bases and V 3 bases, and 12 bases lay outside the gene matches. The germline V gene has CDR1 LNHDA and CDR2 SQIVND (reference sequence). The CDR3 has 17 residues. The DNA for the CDR3 is TGTGCCAGTAGTATCTCCCCGGGACTAGCGGGGGGCACACAGCAGTATTTT. Its translation is CASSISPGLAGGTQQYF.

The J gene is TRBJ2-4, the V gene TRBV2; weak D call: TRBD1 (5 bases). The V gene lost 3 bases and the J gene lost 1 base, with 13 bases spanning the gap. CDR1 is SNHLY, CDR2 FYNNEI, per germline. The CDR3 length is 16 residues. The CDR3 sequence: CASSDMGLTAKNIQYF. CDR3 in DNA: TGTGCCAGCAGTGATATGGGGCTTACCGCCAAAAACATTCAGTACTTC. The full variable domain, with the rest looked up from reference TRBV2 and TRBJ2-4, is EPEVTQTPSHQVTQMGQEVILRCVPISNHLYFYWYRQILGQKVEFLVSFYNNEISEKSEIFDDQFSVERPDGSNFTLKIRSTKLEDSAMYFCASSDMGLTAKNIQYFGAGTRLSVL.

J is TRBJ1-6 and V is TRBV2; 7 bases agree with TRBD1. Trimming took 6 bases from V and 6 from J; bases not matched to a gene: 8. Germline V gene data show CDR1 as SNHLY and CDR2 as FYNNEI. This CDR3 has 15 amino acids. CDR3 loop: CASSRTRGSNSPLHF. The DNA for the CDR3 is TGTGCCAGCAGCCGCACCAGGGGGAGTAATTCACCCCTCCACTTT.

This chain links TRBV4-3 with TRBJ1-4; a possible D gene is TRBD1 (5 bases). The ends were cut back, 0 bases at V and 10 bases at J, with 12 bases in the middle. Germline values: CDR1 LGHNA, CDR2 YSLEER. The CDR3 has 14 residues. As DNA, the CDR3 is TGCGCCAGCAGCCAAGACAGGGCGGGGGTAAAACTGTTTTTT. Its protein product is CASSQDRAGVKLFF.

V is TRBV11-2 and J is TRBJ2-5, with 7 bases lining up with TRBD1. Trimming removed 5 bases from V and 5 bases from J; junction bases left unmatched: 5. CDR3 length equals 13 residues. Per the germline V gene, CDR1 is SGHAT and CDR2 is FQNNGV. Here the CDR3 reads CASSKDRVETQYF. CDR3 nucleotides: TGTGCCAGCAGCAAAGACAGGGTGGAGACCCAGTACTTC.

A few counts support this clone. The chain links TRBV14 to TRBJ1-1; TRBD1 aligns across 10 bases. The ends lost 6 bases at V and 5 bases at J; junction bases unmatched: 9. Germline loops: CDR1 SGHDN, CDR2 FVKESK. This CDR3 has 15 amino acids. For the CDR3, the DNA is TGTGCCAGCAGTCCACTTGGACAGGGGGGGACTGAAGCTTTCTTT. This gives the protein CASSPLGQGGTEAFF. Together with reference TRBV14 and TRBJ1-1, the CDR3 gives the full variable domain: EAGVTQFPSHSVIEKGQTVTLRCDPISGHDNLYWYRRVMGKEIKFLLHFVKESKQDESGMPNNRFLAERTGGTYSTLKVQPAELEDSGVYFCASSPLGQGGTEAFFGQGTRLTVV.

This chain's CDR3 is CASSLGRNEQFF. The CDR3 DNA reads TGTGCCAGCAGCTTAGGCCGCAATGAGCAGTTCTTC. This chain uses TRBV7-3 with TRBJ2-1; D call uncertain. The CDR3 loop spans 12 amino acids. The germline V gene has CDR1 SGHTA and CDR2 FQGTGA. V lost 2 bases and J 6 bases, leaving 5 bases between the germline ends.

The rearrangement links TRBV6-2 or TRBV6-3 to TRBJ1-5; perhaps TRBD1 as D (5 bases). The CDR3 spans 16 residues. CDR1 MNHEY and CDR2 SVGEGT come from the germline V gene. V was shortened by 2 bases and J by 4 bases, with 15 bases between the two germline ends. The CDR3: CASSYRTRAGNQPQHF. In DNA form, the CDR3 reads TGTGCCAGCAGTTACCGGACAAGGGCCGGGAATCAGCCCCAGCATTTT.

This chain uses TRBV5-6 with TRBJ1-1, with TRBD1 matching 8 bases. The germline CDR1 and CDR2 sequences are SGHDT and YYEEEE. J lost 3 bases, V lost 1 base, and 8 bases had no gene match. The CDR3 totals 16 residues. In DNA form, the CDR3 reads TGTGCCAGCAGCTTGTCCGTCAGGGGGCTGTACACTGAAGCTTTCTTT. This encodes CASSLSVRGLYTEAFF.

The V call is TRBV27, the J call TRBJ2-7; TRBD2 aligns across 7 bases. CDR1 MNHEY and CDR2 SMNVEV come from the germline V gene (reference sequence). Losses at the gene ends were 2 bases for V and 3 bases for J; bases not matched to a gene: 4. The CDR3 sequence is 14 residues long. CDR3 amino acids: CASSLRQRDYEQYF. The CDR3 DNA follows: TGTGCCAGCAGTTTAAGACAGCGGGACTACGAGCAGTACTTC.

The chain combines TRBV10-1 with TRBJ2-3; no firm D call. This CDR3 spans 17 amino acids. The germline V and J ends were trimmed by 2 bases and 1 base, with 16 bases remaining between them. Germline CDR1 is WNHNN and CDR2 is SYGVQD (reference sequence). The DNA of the CDR3 is TGCGCCAGCAGTGAGATCCCCGGAGCATATGGCACAGATACGCAGTATTTT. Translated, it gives CASSEIPGAYGTDTQYF.

The rearrangement links TRBV9 to TRBJ2-7, with D perhaps TRBD2 (6 bases). With 0 bases removed from V and 5 bases from J, the gap between germline ends came to 12 bases. This CDR3 contains 14 residues. The germline CDR1 and CDR2 sequences are SGDLS and YYNGEE. CDR3 protein: CASSVGATSDEQYF. CDR3 coding DNA: TGTGCCAGCAGCGTAGGGGCGACTAGTGACGAGCAGTACTTC.

V and J are TRBV14 and TRBJ1-6; D is uncertain. The CDR3 is 12 amino acids. V was shortened by 4 bases and J by 14 bases, with 12 bases between the two germline ends. Germline V gene data show CDR1 as SGHDN and CDR2 as FVKESK. CDR3 region: CASSPPGGTLHF. DNA for the CDR3: TGTGCCAGCAGCCCCCCCGGAGGCACCCTCCACTTT.

The rearrangement links TRBV4-1 to TRBJ1-5; D remains unclear. Per the germline V gene, CDR1 is MGHRA and CDR2 is YSYEKL. With 2 bases removed from V and 3 bases from J, the gap between germline ends came to 11 bases. The CDR3 sequence is 15 residues long. CDR3 amino acids: CASSQPLPLNQPQHF. The CDR3 nucleotides read TGCGCCAGCAGCCAACCTCTTCCTCTCAATCAGCCCCAGCATTTT.

V usage is TRBV5-8 and J usage is TRBJ2-1, with 9 bases lining up with TRBD1. Germline CDR1 reads SGHTS; CDR2 reads YDEGEE. Trimming removed 2 bases from V and 8 bases from J; junction bases left unmatched: 8. This CDR3 has 15 amino acids. CDR3 region: CASSLTGTGKDEQFF. Written as DNA, the CDR3 is TGTGCCAGCAGCTTAACCGGGACAGGGAAGGATGAGCAGTTCTTC. The variable domain in full, completed from reference TRBV5-8 and TRBJ2-1, reads EAGVTQSPTHLIKTRGQQATLRCSPISGHTSVYWYQQALGLGLQFLLWYDEGEERNRGNFPPRFSGRQFPNYSSELNVNALELEDSALYLCASSLTGTGKDEQFFGPGTRLTVL.

The chain carries TRBV7-8 and TRBJ2-1; possible D gene TRBD2, 6 bases. V was shortened by 4 bases and J by 3 bases, with 16 bases between the two germline ends. CDR3 length equals 16 residues. Germline-derived CDR1 and CDR2 are SGHVS and FQNEAQ. The CDR3 coding sequence is TGTGCCAGCAGCTATAACCCGCTAGCGAACTACAATGAGCAGTTCTTC. Its protein is CASSYNPLANYNEQFF.

In nucleotides, the CDR3 is TGTGCCAGTAGTATAGATCGGTCGACAGGGGAGGTTGCTGGCTACACCTTC. Protein sequence: CASSIDRSTGEVAGYTF. V usage is TRBV19 and J usage is TRBJ1-2; 8 bases match TRBD1. CDR3 size: 17 residues. Germline CDR1 reads LNHDA; CDR2 reads SQIVND (reference sequence). V lost 0 bases, J lost 7 bases, and 13 bases stayed unmatched.

The chain uses TRBV4-3 and TRBJ1-2; weak D call: TRBD1 (6 bases). Trimming took off 3 bases at V and 3 bases at J, with 23 bases between the two ends. The CDR3 length is 18 residues. From germline, CDR1 is LGHNA and CDR2 YSLEER. The CDR3 region is CASSQRGTAGGHHYGYTF. The CDR3 DNA reads as TGCGCCAGCAGCCAGAGGGGGACTGCGGGGGGCCATCACTATGGCTACACCTTC.

The rearrangement joins TRBV4-3 to TRBJ1-3; unclear D gene. The CDR3 sequence is 14 residues long. Looked up from germline, CDR1 is LGHNA and CDR2 is YSLEER. The V end lost 4 bases, the J end lost 0 bases, and 7 bases lay between the germline ends. The CDR3 loop reads CASSLSTSGNTIYF. The CDR3 nucleotides read TGCGCCAGCAGCCTCAGTACCTCTGGAAACACCATATATTTT.

This clone was seen a single time. The sample has other DNA sequences that encode this CDR3 too. V and J are TRBV2 and TRBJ1-2, with 7 bases that match TRBD1. CDR3 length: 13 amino acids. Germline V gives CDR1 SNHLY, CDR2 FYNNEI. Trimming at V came to 6 bases and at J to 2 bases, leaving 3 bases not matched to a gene. Here the CDR3 reads CASRPGQNYGYTF. The CDR3 DNA reads TGTGCCAGCAGACCGGGACAGAACTATGGCTACACCTTC.

The chain carries TRBV7-3 and TRBJ1-1, with TRBD1 matching 8 bases. This CDR3 is built from 15 residues. Trimming removed 1 base from V and 4 bases from J; junction bases left unmatched: 5. Germline V gene lookup returns CDR1 SGHTA and CDR2 FQGTGA. The CDR3 protein is CASSLMDRVATEAFF. The CDR3 bases are TGTGCCAGCAGCTTAATGGACAGGGTTGCCACTGAAGCTTTCTTT. Filled out from reference TRBV7-3 and TRBJ1-1, the complete variable domain reads GAGVSQTPSNKVTEKGKYVELRCDPISGHTALYWYRQSLGQGPEFLIYFQGTGAADDSGLPNDRFFAVRPEGSVSTLKIQRTERGDSAVYLCASSLMDRVATEAFFGQGTRLTVV.

The chain employs TRBV27 and TRBJ2-7; D possibly corresponds to TRBD1 (6 bases). With 6 bases removed from V and 6 bases from J, the gap between germline ends came to 9 bases. This CDR3 region has 11 residues. CDR1 and CDR2 from the germline V gene are MNHEY and SMNVEV (reference sequence). CDR3 in amino acids: CASSRGGEQYF. The DNA of the CDR3 is TGTGCCAGCAGCAGGGGCGGCGAGCAGTACTTC.